This T cell receptor (beta chain) was captured by sequencing in a study of T cells after yellow fever vaccination. Overall study context: Where fractions had low cell numbers, libraries were prepared from them with the SMART-Seq v4 Ultra Low Input RNA kit. Whole-study results and caveats: Abundant clonotypes from the bulk population could have been carried over as contaminants into FACS-sorted repertoires.

UMIs were added to TCR cDNA along with a universal primer site when it was made by 5'RACE template switching. TCRdb redid the calling of the 5' RACE reads with MiXCR, one entry per CDR3 protein. The data contain hundreds of thousands of distinct CDR3 sequences, more than 5.5% of them singletons. This clonotype was counted between two and nine times. Its antigen is unidentified. Germline values: CDR1 DFQATT, CDR2 SNEGSKA (reference sequence). The CDR3 length is 14 residues. V gave up 2 bases and J gave up 7 bases; unmatched junction bases: 7. The chain employs TRBV20-1 and TRBJ2-2; 7 bases are shared with TRBD1. The input for sequencing was PBMCs, taken 5 days after the yellow fever booster vaccination. The sequence was obtained from a man aged 25-45 years who received the YFV17D yellow fever vaccine. This CDR3 reads CSARRAQGIGELFF. The CDR3 DNA reads TGCAGTGCTAGACGGGCACAGGGGATCGGGGAGCTGTTTTTT.